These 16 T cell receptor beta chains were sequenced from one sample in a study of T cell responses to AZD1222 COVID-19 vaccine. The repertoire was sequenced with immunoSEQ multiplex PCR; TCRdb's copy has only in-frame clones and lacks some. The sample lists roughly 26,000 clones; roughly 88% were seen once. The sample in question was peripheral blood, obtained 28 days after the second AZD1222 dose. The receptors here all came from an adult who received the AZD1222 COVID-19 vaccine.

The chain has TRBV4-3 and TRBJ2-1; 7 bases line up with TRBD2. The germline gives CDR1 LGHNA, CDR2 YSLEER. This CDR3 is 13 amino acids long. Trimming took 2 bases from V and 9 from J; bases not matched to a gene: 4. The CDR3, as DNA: TGCGCCAGCAGCCAAATGGGGGGGTCTGAGCAGTTCTTC. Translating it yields CASSQMGGSEQFF.

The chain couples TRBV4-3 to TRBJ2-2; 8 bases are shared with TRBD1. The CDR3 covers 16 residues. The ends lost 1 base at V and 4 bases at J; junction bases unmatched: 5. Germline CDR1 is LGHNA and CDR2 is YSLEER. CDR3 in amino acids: CASSQGETGVTGELFF. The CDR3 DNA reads TGCGCCAGCAGCCAAGGGGAGACAGGGGTCACCGGGGAGCTGTTTTTT.

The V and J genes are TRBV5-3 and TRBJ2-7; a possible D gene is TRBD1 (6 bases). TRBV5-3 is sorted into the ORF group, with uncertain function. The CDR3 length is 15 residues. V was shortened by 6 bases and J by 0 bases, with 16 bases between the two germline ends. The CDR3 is CARTLGDRSSYEQYF. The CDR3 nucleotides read TGTGCCAGAACCCTTGGAGACAGGAGCTCCTACGAGCAGTACTTC.

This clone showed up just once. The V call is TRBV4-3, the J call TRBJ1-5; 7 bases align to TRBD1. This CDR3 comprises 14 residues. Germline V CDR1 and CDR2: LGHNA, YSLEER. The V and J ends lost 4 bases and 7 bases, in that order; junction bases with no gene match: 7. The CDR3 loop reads CASSLQQGQQPQHF. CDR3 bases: TGCGCCAGCAGCCTACAACAGGGGCAACAGCCCCAGCATTTT.

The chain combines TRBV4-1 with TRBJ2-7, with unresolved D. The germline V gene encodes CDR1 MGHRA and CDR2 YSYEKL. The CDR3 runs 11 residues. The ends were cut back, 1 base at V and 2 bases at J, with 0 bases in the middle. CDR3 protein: CASSQAYEQYF. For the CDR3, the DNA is TGCGCCAGCAGCCAAGCCTACGAGCAGTACTTC.

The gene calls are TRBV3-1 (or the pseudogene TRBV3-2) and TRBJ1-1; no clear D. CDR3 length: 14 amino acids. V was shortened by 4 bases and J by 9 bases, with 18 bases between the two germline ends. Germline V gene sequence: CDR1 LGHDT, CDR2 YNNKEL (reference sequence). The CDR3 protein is CASSPKAETPKAFF. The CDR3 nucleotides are TGTGCCAGCAGCCCAAAGGCGGAGACACCTAAAGCTTTCTTT.

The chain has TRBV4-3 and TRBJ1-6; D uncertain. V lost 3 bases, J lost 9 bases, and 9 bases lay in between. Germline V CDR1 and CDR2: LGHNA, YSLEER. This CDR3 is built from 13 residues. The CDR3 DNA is TGCGCCAGCAGCCAGGGCCTTGCTTCACCCCTCCACTTT. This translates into CASSQGLASPLHF.

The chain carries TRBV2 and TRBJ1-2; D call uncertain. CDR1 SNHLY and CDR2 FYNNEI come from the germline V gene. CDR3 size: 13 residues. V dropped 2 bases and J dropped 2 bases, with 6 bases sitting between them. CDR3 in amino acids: CASSERTNYGYTF. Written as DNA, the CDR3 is TGTGCCAGCAGTGAACGGACCAACTATGGCTACACCTTC.

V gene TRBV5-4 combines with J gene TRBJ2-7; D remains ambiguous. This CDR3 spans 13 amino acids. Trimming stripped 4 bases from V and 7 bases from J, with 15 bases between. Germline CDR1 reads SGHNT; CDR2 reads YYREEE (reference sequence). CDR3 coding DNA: TGTGCCAGCAGCGCCGTCCGCGTCGAAGAGCAGTACTTC. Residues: CASSAVRVEEQYF.

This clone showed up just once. The CDR3, as DNA: TGCGCCAGCAGCCAACCACGCCGGGGCCGGGACACCCAGTACTTC. This sequence encodes CASSQPRRGRDTQYF. V is TRBV4-3 and J is TRBJ2-5; the D call may be TRBD1 or TRBD2 (5 bases each). The CDR3 is 15 amino acids. The ends were cut back, 2 bases at V and 8 bases at J, with 18 bases in the middle. Germline CDR1 is LGHNA and CDR2 is YSLEER.

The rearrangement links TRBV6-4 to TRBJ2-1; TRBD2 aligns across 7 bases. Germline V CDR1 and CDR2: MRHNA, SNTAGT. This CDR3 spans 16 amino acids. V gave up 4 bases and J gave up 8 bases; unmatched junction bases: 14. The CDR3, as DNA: TGTGCCAGCAGTGGGGGGTTAAGAGGGACTATCGATGAGCAGTTCTTC. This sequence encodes CASSGGLRGTIDEQFF.

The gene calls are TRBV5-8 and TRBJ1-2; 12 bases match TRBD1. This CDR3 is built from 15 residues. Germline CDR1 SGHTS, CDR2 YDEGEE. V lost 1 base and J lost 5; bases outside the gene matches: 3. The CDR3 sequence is CASSLMGQGAYGYTF. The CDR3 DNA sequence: TGTGCCAGCAGCTTGATGGGACAGGGGGCTTATGGCTACACCTTC.

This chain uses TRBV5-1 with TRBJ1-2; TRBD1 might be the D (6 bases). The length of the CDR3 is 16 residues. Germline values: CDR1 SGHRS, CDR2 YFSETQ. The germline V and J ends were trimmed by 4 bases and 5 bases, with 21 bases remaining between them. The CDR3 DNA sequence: TGCGCCAGCAGCCCTAAAACCAACAGGGCTGGTTATGGCTACACCTTC. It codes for CASSPKTNRAGYGYTF.

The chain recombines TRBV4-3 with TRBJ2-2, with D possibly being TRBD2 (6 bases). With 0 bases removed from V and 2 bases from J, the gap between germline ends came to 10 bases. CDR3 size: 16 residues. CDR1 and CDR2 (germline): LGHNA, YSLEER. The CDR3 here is CASSQDVGGNTGELFF. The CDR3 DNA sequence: TGCGCCAGCAGCCAAGATGTGGGGGGAAACACCGGGGAGCTGTTTTTT.

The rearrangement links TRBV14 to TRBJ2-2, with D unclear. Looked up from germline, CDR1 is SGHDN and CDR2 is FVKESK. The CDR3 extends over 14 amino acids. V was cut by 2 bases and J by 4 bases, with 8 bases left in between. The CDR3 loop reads CASSQQIFTGELFF. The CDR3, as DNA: TGTGCCAGCAGCCAACAGATCTTCACCGGGGAGCTGTTTTTT.

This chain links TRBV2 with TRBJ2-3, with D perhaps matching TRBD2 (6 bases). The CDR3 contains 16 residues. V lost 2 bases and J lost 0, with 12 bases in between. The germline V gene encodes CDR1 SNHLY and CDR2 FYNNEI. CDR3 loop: CASSERAGTSTDTQYF. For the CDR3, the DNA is TGTGCCAGCAGTGAAAGGGCGGGGACTAGCACAGATACGCAGTATTTT.